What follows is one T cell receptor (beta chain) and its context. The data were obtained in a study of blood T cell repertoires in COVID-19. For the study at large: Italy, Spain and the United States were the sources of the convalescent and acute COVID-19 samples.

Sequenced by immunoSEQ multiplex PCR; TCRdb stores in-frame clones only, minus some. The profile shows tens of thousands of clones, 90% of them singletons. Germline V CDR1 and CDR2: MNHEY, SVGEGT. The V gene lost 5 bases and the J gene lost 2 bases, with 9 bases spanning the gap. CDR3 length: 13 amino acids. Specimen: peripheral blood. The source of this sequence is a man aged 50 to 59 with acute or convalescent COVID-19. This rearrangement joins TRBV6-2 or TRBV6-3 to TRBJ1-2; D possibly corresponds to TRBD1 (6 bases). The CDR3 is CASSAQGNYGYTF. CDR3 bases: TGTGCCAGCAGTGCCCAGGGGAACTATGGCTACACCTTC.